This is a list of T cell receptor beta chains from one sample in a study of T cell responses to AZD1222 COVID-19 vaccine. Clones were sequenced by immunoSEQ multiplex PCR, and TCRdb holds only the in-frame ones, with some missing. The sample shows around 130,000 clones, approximately 90% of them seen only once. Here the sequenced sample was peripheral blood, taken on day 0 of AZD1222 vaccination. Receptors originate from an adult in good health. Both conserved end residues are part of each CDR3. D genes are given only for firm matches. Size is stated for part of the rows, as once, few or many counts, or as a class when the clone is expanded.

TRBJ2-1,NA,NA,TRBV4-1,TGCGCCAGCAGCCAAGTCGCGGGACTGGCGGACGGGCGGTTCTTC,CASSQVAGLADGRFF
TRBJ1-6,NA,TRBD1,TRBV4-3,TGCGCCAGCAGCCGCGTACAGGGGGATAATTCACCCCTCCACTTT,CASSRVQGDNSPLHF
TRBJ2-7,NA,NA,TRBV5-1,TGCGCCAGCAGCTCACGTCCCTCCTACGAGCAGTACTTC,CASSSRPSYEQYF
TRBJ1-4,NA,TRBD1,TRBV24-1,TGTGCCACCAGTCCGGGACAGGGTAATGAAAAACTGTTTTTT,CATSPGQGNEKLFF
TRBJ2-2,NA,NA,TRBV7-9,TGTGCCAGCAGCCTGGGGGCCCCCGGGGAGCTGTTTTTT,CASSLGAPGELFF
TRBJ1-1,NA,NA,TRBV7-8,TGTGCCAGCAGCCCGGGACTGAACACTGAAGCTTTCTTT,CASSPGLNTEAFF
TRBJ2-2,once,NA,TRBV7-3,TGTGCCAGCAGCCCCCAGGCGAACACCGGGGAGCTGTTTTTT,CASSPQANTGELFF
TRBJ2-3,NA,NA,TRBV5-4,TGTGCCAGCAGCGCTGGGGGGGCGCGAGGAGATACGCAGTATTTT,CASSAGGARGDTQYF
TRBJ1-1,NA,NA,TRBV29-1,TGCAGCGTTGAAGACCCAGAAGCTGAAGCTTTCTTT,CSVEDPEAEAFF
TRBJ1-1,NA,TRBD1,TRBV10-3,TGTGCCATCAGCGCCCTACCGGGACAGGGGCGGAACACTGAAGCTTTCTTT,CAISALPGQGRNTEAFF
TRBJ1-6,once,TRBD1,TRBV19,TGTGCCAGTAGTCCGGGATGGACAGGGGGTAATTCACCCCTCCACTTT,CASSPGWTGGNSPLHF
TRBJ2-3,NA,NA,TRBV6-4,TGTGCCAGCAGTGTGAGGGCAGGGTCCCCCACAGATACGCAGTATTTT,CASSVRAGSPTDTQYF
TRBJ1-2,NA,TRBD1,TRBV7-6,TGTGCCAGCAGCTTAGAGGGGACAGGGTTATCCGGCTACACCTTC,CASSLEGTGLSGYTF
TRBJ1-2,NA,TRBD1,TRBV5-1,TGCGCCAGCAGCCCTGGTTGGGGGGACAGTGGAAACTATGGCTACACCTTC,CASSPGWGDSGNYGYTF
TRBJ1-1,NA,NA,TRBV29-1,TGCAGCGGGAAGGTCTTGGATGGGGGCACTGAAGCTTTCTTT,CSGKVLDGGTEAFF
TRBJ2-5,NA,NA,TRBV4-1,TGCGCCAGCAGCCCCGGTCCACAAAGGGGACAAGAGACCCAGTACTTC,CASSPGPQRGQETQYF
TRBJ2-3,NA,NA,TRBV5-1,TGCGCCAGCACCGGGCAAAGCACAGATACGCAGTATTTT,CASTGQSTDTQYF
TRBJ1-5,once,NA,TRBV4-1,TGCGCCAGCAGCCAAGATTATGGGACAAATTATCAGCCCCAGCATTTT,CASSQDYGTNYQPQHF
TRBJ2-3,NA,TRBD2,TRBV4-1,TGCGCCAGCAGAGCGGGGGGCCCAGGAGATACGCAGTATTTT,CASRAGGPGDTQYF
TRBJ1-5,NA,NA,TRBV30,TGTGCCTGGAGTATTCGGGGCGTTCAGCCCCAGCATTTT,CAWSIRGVQPQHF
TRBJ2-5,NA,NA,TRBV7-9,TGTGCCAGCAGCTTATTGCCAGGGGTAGATGAGACCCAGTACTTC,CASSLLPGVDETQYF
TRBJ1-2,NA,NA,TRBV3-1/TRBV3-2,TGTGCCAGCAGCCAGACCCGGTCCTATGGCTACACCTTC,CASSQTRSYGYTF
TRBJ1-2,NA,NA,TRBV5-4,TGTGCCAGCAGCTTGGTCGAAGGAGGCCATGGCTACACCTTC,CASSLVEGGHGYTF
TRBJ2-7,NA,NA,TRBV4-2,TGTGCCAGCAGCCAAGATATTTCCCGCGCAGGGACTTACGAGCAGTACTTC,CASSQDISRAGTYEQYF
TRBJ2-3,NA,NA,TRBV29-1,TGCAGCGTTGAGTCCGGGACATTGAGCACAGATACGCAGTATTTT,CSVESGTLSTDTQYF
TRBJ2-7,NA,NA,TRBV30,TGTGCCTGGAGATGGGACTTTTCCTACGAGCAGTACTTC,CAWRWDFSYEQYF
TRBJ2-5,NA,TRBD2,TRBV5-1,TGCGCCAGCAGCTTGATGGTGTCTAGCGGTCAGACCATGGGAGAGACCCAGTACTTC,CASSLMVSSGQTMGETQYF
TRBJ1-6,NA,TRBD1,TRBV28,TGTGCCAGCAGATACAGGGGGCGCTTGACCTATAATTCACCCCTCCACTTT,CASRYRGRLTYNSPLHF
TRBJ1-3,NA,NA,TRBV12-3/TRBV12-4,TGTGCCACCGACAGCGGCGGAAACACCATATATTTT,CATDSGGNTIYF
TRBJ2-5,NA,NA,TRBV7-2,TGTGCCAGCAGCTTAGGCGTCCAAGAGACCCAGTACTTC,CASSLGVQETQYF
TRBJ1-5,NA,NA,TRBV28,TGTGCCAGCAGGAGGTATAGGCAGAGCAATCAGCCCCAGCATTTT,CASRRYRQSNQPQHF
TRBJ2-2,once,NA,TRBV18,TGTGCCAGCTCACCCGGGACCGATACCGGGGAGCTGTTTTTT,CASSPGTDTGELFF
TRBJ1-5,NA,NA,TRBV4-2,TGTGCCAGCAGCCACTCCAGGACAGATAGCAATCAGCCCCAGCATTTT,CASSHSRTDSNQPQHF
TRBJ2-3,NA,NA,TRBV5-1,TGCGCCAGCAGCTTGGCCCCCTCTTACACAGATACGCAGTATTTT,CASSLAPSYTDTQYF
TRBJ2-7,NA,NA,TRBV15,TGTGCCACCAGCAGTTCCGGACTCCCCTACGAGCAGTACTTC,CATSSSGLPYEQYF
TRBJ1-1,NA,TRBD1,TRBV5-5,TGTGCCAGCAGCCCCTGGACAGGGAACACTGAAGCTTTCTTT,CASSPWTGNTEAFF
TRBJ1-4,NA,NA,TRBV11-2,TGTGCCAGCAGCTCTACAGTTAAACGCGAAAAACTGTTTTTT,CASSSTVKREKLFF
TRBJ2-7,NA,NA,TRBV5-1,TGCGCCAGCAGCTTGGTTGGGGGCTCCTACGAGCAGTACTTC,CASSLVGGSYEQYF
TRBJ1-2,NA,NA,TRBV5-1,TGCGCCAGCAGCTTGGTGTCAGCCCACTATGGCTACACCTTC,CASSLVSAHYGYTF
TRBJ1-5,NA,TRBD1,TRBV5-5,TGTGCCAGCAGCTTGACAGGGGCAGGGCAGCCCCAGCATTTT,CASSLTGAGQPQHF
TRBJ1-6,NA,NA,TRBV25-1,TGTGCCAGCAGTGCCAATGGGGGGGCCAATTCACCCCTCCACTTT,CASSANGGANSPLHF
TRBJ2-1,NA,TRBD2,TRBV6-1,TGTGCCAGCAGTGAACCGGGACTAGGAAATGAGCAGTTCTTC,CASSEPGLGNEQFF
TRBJ1-1,NA,NA,TRBV10-3,TGTGCCATCAGTAGTGACCCCATGAACACTGAAGCTTTCTTT,CAISSDPMNTEAFF
TRBJ1-2,NA,NA,TRBV6-4,TGTGCCAGCAGTGACCTCAGACAGGTTGGCGGCGCAGGTGGCTACACCTTC,CASSDLRQVGGAGGYTF
TRBJ1-3,NA,NA,TRBV30,TGTGCCTGGAGCCGCACAGGCCTTGGAAACACCATATATTTT,CAWSRTGLGNTIYF
TRBJ1-1,NA,NA,TRBV6-1,TGTGCCAGCACTGAATCCAATAAGAACACTGAAGCTTTCTTT,CASTESNKNTEAFF
TRBJ2-7,NA,NA,TRBV5-4,TGTGCCAGCAGCTTGGCCGGGAAAGGGACCGAGCAGTACTTC,CASSLAGKGTEQYF
TRBJ1-6,NA,NA,TRBV27,TGTGCCAGCAGTTTATCAATAGCCCCGGGACCTAGCTCCTATAATTCACCCCTCCACTTT,CASSLSIAPGPSSYNSPLHF
TRBJ2-1,NA,TRBD1,TRBV5-1,TGCGCCAGCAGCTTGGCCACAGGGGGCGATGAGCAGTTCTTC,CASSLATGGDEQFF
TRBJ2-2,once,TRBD1,TRBV11-2,TGTGCCAGCAGCATACAGGGGACCGGGGAGCTGTTTTTT,CASSIQGTGELFF
TRBJ2-7,NA,NA,TRBV19,TGTGCCAGTAGTATTGGGGCAGGATCTCCCTACGAGCAGTACTTC,CASSIGAGSPYEQYF
TRBJ1-2,few,NA,TRBV6-5,TGTGCCAGCAGCCTACAGGCCCCAGCCGGGAGTGGCTACACCTTC,CASSLQAPAGSGYTF
TRBJ1-2,NA,NA,TRBV25-1,TGTGCCAGCAGTGCCTGGGGGGGGCCAGGGGAAGGCTATGGCTACACCTTC,CASSAWGGPGEGYGYTF
TRBJ1-5,NA,NA,TRBV12-3/TRBV12-4,TGTGCCAGCAGCTGGACGGACAATCAGCCCCAGCATTTT,CASSWTDNQPQHF